This entry is about one TCR beta chain. Sequencing was performed with immunoSEQ multiplex PCR; in TCRdb, only in-frame clones are kept and a portion is missing. The table includes over 60,000 clones, 70% to 90% detected once. The data are from a study of blood T cell repertoires in COVID-19. J gave up 2 bases and V 6 bases, and 11 bases lay outside the gene matches. Germline lookup yields CDR1 SGHAT and CDR2 FQNNGV. This CDR3 has 18 amino acids. The V gene is TRBV11-2, the J gene TRBJ2-6; TRBD1 matches 9 bases. The TCR was taken from a middle-aged man with acute or convalescent COVID-19. What was sequenced was peripheral blood. CDR3 coding DNA: TGTGCCAGCAGGGAAGGGACAGGGACTACCCCTGGGGCCAACGTCCTGACTTTC. Translated: CASREGTGTTPGANVLTF.